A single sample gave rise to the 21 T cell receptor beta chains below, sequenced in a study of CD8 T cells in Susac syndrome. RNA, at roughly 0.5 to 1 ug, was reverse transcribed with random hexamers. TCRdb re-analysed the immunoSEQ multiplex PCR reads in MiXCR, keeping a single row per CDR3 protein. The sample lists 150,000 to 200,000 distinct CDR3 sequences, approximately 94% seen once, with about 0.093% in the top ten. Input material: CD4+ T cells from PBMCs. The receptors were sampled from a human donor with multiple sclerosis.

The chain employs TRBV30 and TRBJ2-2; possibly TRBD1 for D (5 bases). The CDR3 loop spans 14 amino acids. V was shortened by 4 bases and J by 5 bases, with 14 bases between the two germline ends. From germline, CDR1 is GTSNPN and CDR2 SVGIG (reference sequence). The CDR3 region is CAWIKGEWTGELFF. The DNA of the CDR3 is TGTGCCTGGATTAAAGGGGAATGGACCGGGGAGCTGTTTTTT.

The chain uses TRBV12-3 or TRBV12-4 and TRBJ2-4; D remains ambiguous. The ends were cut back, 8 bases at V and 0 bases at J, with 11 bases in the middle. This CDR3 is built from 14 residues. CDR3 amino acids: CASGNQVAKNIQYF. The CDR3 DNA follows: TGTGCCAGCGGCAATCAGGTAGCCAAAAACATTCAGTACTTC.

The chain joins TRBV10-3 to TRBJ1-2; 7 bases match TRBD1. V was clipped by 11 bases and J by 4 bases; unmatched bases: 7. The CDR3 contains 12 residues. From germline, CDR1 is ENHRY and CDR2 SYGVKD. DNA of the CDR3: TGTGCCTCCTCAGGGGACAGCTATGGCTACACCTTC. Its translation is CASSGDSYGYTF.

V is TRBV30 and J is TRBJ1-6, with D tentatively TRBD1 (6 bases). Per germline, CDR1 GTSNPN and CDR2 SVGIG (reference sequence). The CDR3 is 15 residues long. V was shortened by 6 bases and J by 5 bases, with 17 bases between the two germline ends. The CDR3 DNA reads TGTGCCTGCCCGGCAGGGGCCCTAAATAATTCACCCCTCCACTTT. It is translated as CACPAGALNNSPLHF.

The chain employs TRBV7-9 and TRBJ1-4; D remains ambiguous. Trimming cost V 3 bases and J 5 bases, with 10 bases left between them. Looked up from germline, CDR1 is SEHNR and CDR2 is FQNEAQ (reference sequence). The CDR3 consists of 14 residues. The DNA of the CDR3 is TGTGCCAGCAGCTTTGGGGTCCCGAATGAAAAACTGTTTTTT. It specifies CASSFGVPNEKLFF.

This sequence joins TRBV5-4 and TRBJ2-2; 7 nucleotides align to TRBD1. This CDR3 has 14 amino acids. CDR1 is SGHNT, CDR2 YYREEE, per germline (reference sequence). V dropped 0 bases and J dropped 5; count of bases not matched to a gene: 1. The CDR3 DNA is TGTGCCAGCAGCTTGGACAGGGGAACCGGGGAGCTGTTTTTT. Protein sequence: CASSLDRGTGELFF.

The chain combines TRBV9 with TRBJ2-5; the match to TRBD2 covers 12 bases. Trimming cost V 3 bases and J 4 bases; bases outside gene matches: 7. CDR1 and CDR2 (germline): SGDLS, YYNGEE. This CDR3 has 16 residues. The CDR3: CASSALLAGGGETQYF. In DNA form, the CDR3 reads TGTGCCAGCAGCGCCCTACTAGCGGGGGGCGGAGAGACCCAGTACTTC. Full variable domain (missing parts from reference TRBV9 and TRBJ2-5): DSGVTQTPKHLITATGQRVTLRCSPRSGDLSVYWYQQSLDQGLQFLIQYYNGEERAKGNILERFSAQQFPDLHSELNLSSLELGDSALYFCASSALLAGGGETQYFGPGTRLLVL.

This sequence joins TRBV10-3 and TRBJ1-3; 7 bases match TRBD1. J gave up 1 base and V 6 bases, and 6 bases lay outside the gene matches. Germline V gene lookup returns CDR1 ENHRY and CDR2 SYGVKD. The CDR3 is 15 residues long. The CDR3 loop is CAISYDRVSGNTIYF. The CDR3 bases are TGTGCCATCAGCTACGACAGGGTATCTGGAAACACCATATATTTT.

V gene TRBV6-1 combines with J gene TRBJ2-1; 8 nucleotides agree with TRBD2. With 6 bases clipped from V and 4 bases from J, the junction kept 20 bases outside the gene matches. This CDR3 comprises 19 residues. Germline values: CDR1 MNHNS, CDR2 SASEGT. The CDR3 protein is CASSSLGSGGPPVYNEQFF. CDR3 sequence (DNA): TGTGCCAGCAGCTCCCTAGGGAGCGGGGGCCCCCCAGTATACAATGAGCAGTTCTTC.

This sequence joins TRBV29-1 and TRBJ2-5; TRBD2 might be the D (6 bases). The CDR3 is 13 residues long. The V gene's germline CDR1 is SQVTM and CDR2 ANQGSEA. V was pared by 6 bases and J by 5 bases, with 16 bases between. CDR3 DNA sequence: TGCAGCGTAAAAGGACTATTGAGGGAGACCCAGTACTTC. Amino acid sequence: CSVKGLLRETQYF.

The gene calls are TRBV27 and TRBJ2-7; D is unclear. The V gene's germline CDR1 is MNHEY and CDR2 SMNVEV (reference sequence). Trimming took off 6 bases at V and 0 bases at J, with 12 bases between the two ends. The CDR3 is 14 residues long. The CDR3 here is CASSRWVSSYEQYF. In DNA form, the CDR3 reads TGTGCCAGCAGCAGGTGGGTTAGCTCCTACGAGCAGTACTTC.

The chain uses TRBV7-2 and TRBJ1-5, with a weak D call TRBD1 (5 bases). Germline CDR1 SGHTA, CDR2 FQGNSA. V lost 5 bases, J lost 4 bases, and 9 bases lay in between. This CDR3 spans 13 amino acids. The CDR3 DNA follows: TGTGCCAGCAGCAGGGGTGAGAATCAGCCCCAGCATTTT. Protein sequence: CASSRGENQPQHF.

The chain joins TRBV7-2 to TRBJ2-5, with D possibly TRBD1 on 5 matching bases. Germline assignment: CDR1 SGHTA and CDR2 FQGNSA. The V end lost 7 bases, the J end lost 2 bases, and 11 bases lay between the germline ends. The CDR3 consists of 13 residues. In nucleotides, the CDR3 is TGTGCCAGCATCCGACAGACTCAAGAGACCCAGTACTTC. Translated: CASIRQTQETQYF.

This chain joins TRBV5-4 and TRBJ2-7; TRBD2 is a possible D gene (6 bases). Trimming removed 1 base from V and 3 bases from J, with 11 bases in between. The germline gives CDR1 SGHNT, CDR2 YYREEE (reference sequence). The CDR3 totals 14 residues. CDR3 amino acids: CASSLFTTSYEQYF. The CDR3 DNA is TGTGCCAGCAGCTTGTTTACGACTAGCTACGAGCAGTACTTC. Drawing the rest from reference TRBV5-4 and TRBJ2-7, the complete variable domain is ETGVTQSPTHLIKTRGQQVTLRCSSQSGHNTVSWYQQALGQGPQFIFQYYREEENGRGNFPPRFSGLQFPNYSSELNVNALELDDSALYLCASSLFTTSYEQYFGPGTRLTVT.

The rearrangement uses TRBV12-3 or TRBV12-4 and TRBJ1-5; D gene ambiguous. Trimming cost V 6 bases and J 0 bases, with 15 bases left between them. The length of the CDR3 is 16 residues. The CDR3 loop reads CASSRRDIDSNQPQHF. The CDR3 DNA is TGTGCCAGCAGCCGCCGGGATATTGATAGCAATCAGCCCCAGCATTTT.

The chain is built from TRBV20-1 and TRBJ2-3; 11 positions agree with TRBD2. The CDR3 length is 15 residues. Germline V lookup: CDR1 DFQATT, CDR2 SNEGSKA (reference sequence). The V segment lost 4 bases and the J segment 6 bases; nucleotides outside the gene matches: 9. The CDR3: CSATTSGGATDTQYF. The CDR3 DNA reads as TGCAGTGCTACCACTAGCGGGGGTGCGACCGATACGCAGTATTTT.

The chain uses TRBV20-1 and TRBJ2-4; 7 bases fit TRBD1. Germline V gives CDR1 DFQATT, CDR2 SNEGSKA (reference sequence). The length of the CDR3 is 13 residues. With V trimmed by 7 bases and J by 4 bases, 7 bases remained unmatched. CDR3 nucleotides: TGCAGTGTGGACAGGTTGAGGAAAAACATTCAGTACTTC. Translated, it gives CSVDRLRKNIQYF.

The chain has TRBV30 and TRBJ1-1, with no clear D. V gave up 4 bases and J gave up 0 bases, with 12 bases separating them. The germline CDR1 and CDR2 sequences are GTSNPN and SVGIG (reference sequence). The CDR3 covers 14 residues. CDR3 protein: CAWIPTPVNTEAFF. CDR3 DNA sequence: TGTGCCTGGATACCGACCCCCGTGAACACTGAAGCTTTCTTT.

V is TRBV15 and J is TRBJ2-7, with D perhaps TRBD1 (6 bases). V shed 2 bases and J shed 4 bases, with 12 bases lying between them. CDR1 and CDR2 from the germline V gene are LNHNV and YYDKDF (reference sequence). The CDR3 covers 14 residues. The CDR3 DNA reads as TGTGCCACCAGCAGACCCGGACAGCAGTACGAGCAGTACTTC. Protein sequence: CATSRPGQQYEQYF.

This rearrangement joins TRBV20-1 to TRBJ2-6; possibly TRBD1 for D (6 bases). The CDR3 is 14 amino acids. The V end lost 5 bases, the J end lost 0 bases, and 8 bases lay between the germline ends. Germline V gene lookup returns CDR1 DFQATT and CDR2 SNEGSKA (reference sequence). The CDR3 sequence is CSAVQGSGANVLTF. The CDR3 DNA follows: TGCAGTGCTGTACAGGGCTCTGGGGCCAACGTCCTGACTTTC.

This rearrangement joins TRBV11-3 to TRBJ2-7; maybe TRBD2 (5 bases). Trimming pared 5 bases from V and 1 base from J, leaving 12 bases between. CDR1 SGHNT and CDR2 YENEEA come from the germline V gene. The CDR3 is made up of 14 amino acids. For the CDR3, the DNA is TGTGCCAGCAGCCCCAATCCGGGGTCCTACGAGCAGTACTTC. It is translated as CASSPNPGSYEQYF.